These 3 T cell receptor beta chains originate from one sample sequenced in a study of blood T cell dynamics during melanoma immunotherapy. Here immunoSEQ multiplex PCR was the method, and the copy in TCRdb shows in-frame clones only, minus some. The sample yields a few thousand clones, roughly 90% seen once. The time point: week 3, after first cycle of checkpoint inhibitor. The material was blood, obtained from a patient treated with checkpoint blockade. Receptors were obtained from a human donor with melanoma.

This chain connects TRBV7-9 to TRBJ2-3; 7 nucleotides agree with TRBD2. V was pared by 1 base and J by 11 bases, with 15 bases of the junction left unmatched. Germline V gene data show CDR1 as SEHNR and CDR2 as FQNEAQ (reference sequence). This CDR3 region has 16 residues. Written as DNA, the CDR3 is TGTGCCAGCAGCTTAGACGTGGGCGGGAGATGGGCGTGGCAGTATTTT. Protein product: CASSLDVGGRWAWQYF.

The CDR3 bases are TGTGCCAGCAGCTTGGACCCCAACACTGAAGCTTTCTTT. Its protein is CASSLDPNTEAFF. This rearrangement joins TRBV7-6 to TRBJ1-1; D call uncertain. The CDR3 is 13 amino acids. V lost 3 bases, J lost 2 bases, and 7 bases lay in between. Germline values: CDR1 SGHVS, CDR2 FNYEAQ.

The chain uses TRBV18 and TRBJ2-1, with D perhaps TRBD1 or TRBD2 (5 bases each). V gave up 5 bases and J gave up 2 bases, with 13 bases separating them. This CDR3 is built from 15 residues. Germline V CDR1 and CDR2: KGHSH, LQKENI. In DNA, the CDR3 is TGTGCCAGCTCAACCCGGGACCCCCCCTACAATGAGCAGTTCTTC. The encoded protein is CASSTRDPPYNEQFF.